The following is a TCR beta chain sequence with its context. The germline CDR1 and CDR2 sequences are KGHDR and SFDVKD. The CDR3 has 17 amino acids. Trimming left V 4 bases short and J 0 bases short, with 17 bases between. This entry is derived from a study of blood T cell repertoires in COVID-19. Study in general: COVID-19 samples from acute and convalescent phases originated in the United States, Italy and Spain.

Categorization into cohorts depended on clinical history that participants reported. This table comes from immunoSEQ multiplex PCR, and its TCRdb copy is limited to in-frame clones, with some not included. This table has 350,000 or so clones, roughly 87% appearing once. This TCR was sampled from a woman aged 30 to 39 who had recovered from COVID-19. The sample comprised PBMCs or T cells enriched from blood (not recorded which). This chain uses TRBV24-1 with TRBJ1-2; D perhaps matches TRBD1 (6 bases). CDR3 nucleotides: TGTGCCACCAGTGACTCAGGACAGTACGCAACTAACTATGGCTACACCTTC. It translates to CATSDSGQYATNYGYTF.